The entry below describes one T cell receptor beta chain. This clone's antigen is unknown. Qualities for individual bases were not recorded, and no much larger clone is one base off. The immunoSEQ multiplex PCR assay was used to generate TCR libraries, with TCR-beta and/or TCR-alpha/delta assays applied to each sample. Amplified TCR libraries were sequenced on the Illumina high-throughput platform. In the original analysis: Clustering and dimensionality reduction were performed using pairwise TCRdist distances among GMM-specific receptors from ex vivo sorted or in vitro expanded T cells. Each clinical repertoire was scored by mean NN-distance, the average TCRdist to the nearest 10% of tetramer-positive reference sequences. To compute GEM TCR motif frequency, the fraction of unique TCRs matching known GEM sequences by V/J usage and CDR3 length was calculated. Linear discriminant analysis with leave-one-out cross-validation, implemented in scikit-learn, was used to classify active tuberculosis. TCRdb limited this immuneACCESS table to in-frame rearrangements with V and J called. A share of clones is missing; checked studies link under half to unresolved V genes, and the rest is unexplained. That table supplies the V and J calls and clone size; D and trimming were determined from the DNA. This sample comprises 35,000 to 40,000 clones, around 93% of them detected only once. Of the sample, around an eighth falls within the top ten clones.

Trimming takes 3 bases from V and 8 bases from J, and the germline ends sit 17 bases apart. From a lookup of the germline V gene, CDR1 and CDR2 are SGDLS and YYNGEE. The CDR3 covers 14 residues, taking in both the cysteine and the phenylalanine. Only CDR3 DNA is held: 42 bases, read in frame from base 1. This sample was included in a study of T cells in tuberculosis (dated by TCRdb to the late 2010s). For the wider study: To characterize T cells specific for the mycobacterial lipid antigen glucose monomycolate (GMM), the study used CD1B tetramers together with high-throughput TCR immunosequencing. With 9 to 11 people per group, a South African clinical cohort compared IGRA-negative adolescents, IGRA-positive adolescents with latent tuberculosis, and adults with active tuberculosis.

At study entry, adolescents were screened for latent tuberculosis infection using a tuberculin skin test and the QuantiFERON-TB GOLD In-Tube IGRA. Immunosequencing was performed on unsorted cryopreserved PBMC and covered 110,000 or so T cells per clinical donor on average. Eleven high schools in the Worcester region of the Western Cape, South Africa, served as enrollment sites for adolescents aged 12 to 18 years. Around 10 adolescents infected with M. tuberculosis and around ten uninfected adolescents were chosen and matched for age and sex. PBMC from adolescents were isolated by density centrifugation from freshly drawn heparinized blood and were then cryopreserved. Beyond this particular receptor, the publication reports: Using GEM motif frequencies, a classifier achieved 60% to 70% accuracy, whereas a classifier built on the diverse GMM-specific repertoire got to 87% accuracy (AUROC approximately 0.93). Active tuberculosis TCR-alpha repertoires showed smaller mean NN-distances to GMM-specific TCRs than IGRA-negative controls, suggesting clonal expansion of these TCRs. Smaller NN-distances were partly driven by shorter CDR3-alpha lengths in active tuberculosis patients, and statistical significance was not reached for the TCR-beta difference. Clinical samples were selected based on the availability of cryopreserved specimens, with adults included as active tuberculosis cases and adolescents included as controls.

The material sequenced was PBMCs. The receptor was isolated from a donor between 5 and 29 years old with latent tuberculosis or without tuberculosis infection. Some clones in this sample may be carry-over from other donors' samples. The chain was built from TRBV9 and TRBJ1-2; a tentative D call is TRBD1 (5 bases match). The DNA sequence follows: TGTGCCAGCAGCGCCGGAGGGGAGGACTTCGGCTACACCTTC. The encoded protein is CASSAGGEDFGYTF.